Listed here is a single TCR beta chain. Antigen specificity is unknown. This record comes from a study of beta chain features in type 1 diabetes. Whole-study findings and limits: Moderate yet significant TCRB CDR3 shortening was seen in Type 1 diabetes patients in all four CD4+ subsets. Among type 1 diabetes patients, VDJ junctions had fewer insertions and more deletions. cDNA-based sequencing might over-represent cells highly expressing TCR.

Reverse transcribing all isolated RNA meant expressed TCRB transcripts were sequenced. The protocol was immunoSEQ multiplex PCR, while the TCRdb copy is restricted to in-frame clones and leaves out a portion. The sample carries about 22,000 clones, about three fifths recorded once. Germline CDR1 and CDR2: LGHNT and FRNRAP. The CDR3 contains 18 residues. V lost 0 bases to trimming and J lost 0 bases; unmatched junction nucleotides: 11. This sequence originates from a man between 18 and 29 years old with type 1 diabetes. Sequenced sample: stem cell memory CD4+ T cells from blood. V is TRBV12-5 and J is TRBJ2-7, with 7 bases that match TRBD2. This CDR3 reads CASGLVLYWRESSYEQYF. DNA of the CDR3: TGTGCTAGTGGTTTGGTACTCTATTGGCGGGAGAGCTCCTACGAGCAGTACTTC.